The sequence of this T cell receptor beta chain was determined in a study of blood T cells in healthy people across ages. Study-wide results and limits: Observed TCR beta diversity showed a strong correlation with the percentage of naive T cells as measured by flow cytometry. A greater number of naive CD4+ cells and higher diversity distinguished long-lived donors from aged donors.

A note on this clonotype: Its antigen is not known.

A minimum of 7 million PBMCs was isolated per sample. Every sample gave at least 5 micrograms of total RNA when it was extracted. V was shortened by 2 bases and J by 4 bases, with 15 bases between the two germline ends. The V gene's germline CDR1 is MGHRA and CDR2 YSYEKL. The CDR3 length is 16 residues. Alongside a J-beta primer mix, a sample-barcoded 5' primer served in a second PCR lasting about 7 to 11 cycles. TCRdb used MiXCR to reprocess the 5' RACE reads, holding one entry per CDR3 protein. Of roughly 680,000 distinct CDR3 sequences in the sample, roughly 20% were seen once. Input material: blood. The rearrangement links TRBV4-1 to TRBJ1-5, with no clear D. This clonotype was sampled from a man in his 70s in good health. The CDR3 region has the DNA TGCGCCAGCAGCCAAAGCGAGGGTTCTCCAAATCAGCCCCAGCATTTT. Protein product: CASSQSEGSPNQPQHF.